This TCR beta chain was captured in a study of cytomegalovirus exposure and HLA in healthy donors. This clone appeared a few times. Both 60 Vbeta primers and 13 Jbeta primers went into the PCR. Data came from immunoSEQ multiplex PCR; TCRdb stores just in-frame clones and leaves some out. This table has about 190,000 clones, around nine tenths appearing once. V gave up 1 base and J gave up 5 bases, with 8 bases separating them. Germline V gene sequence: CDR1 SQVTM, CDR2 ANQGSEA. The CDR3 is 12 residues long. V is TRBV29-1 and J is TRBJ1-2, with D possibly being TRBD1 (5 bases). The receptor was derived from a young woman in good health and CMV-seronegative. Material: PBMCs. The CDR3 is CSVEGQPYGYTF. CDR3 nucleotides: TGCAGCGTTGAAGGACAGCCTTATGGCTACACCTTC.